The following is a T cell receptor (beta chain) sequence with its context. Its antigen is currently unknown. The data were taken from a study of OX40 agonist ivuxolimab in advanced cancers. The CDR3 spans 15 residues. Germline V gene lookup returns CDR1 MNHEY and CDR2 SMNVEV (reference sequence). V gave up 4 bases and J gave up 4 bases; unmatched junction bases: 8. Study-wide results and caveats: At doses 0.1 to 3.0 mg/kg, CD4+ and CD8+ clones expanded.

Repertoires were generated with immunoSEQ multiplex PCR, while TCRdb's copy carries only in-frame clones and drops some. This table has about 98,000 clones, around 88% appearing once. The genes are TRBV27 and TRBJ1-2; 8 nucleotides agree with TRBD1. The receptor's source is an adult with an advanced solid tumor such as melanoma, head and neck, liver or kidney cancer. The sequencing used CD4+ or CD8+ T cells sorted from blood, collected in a trial of the OX40 agonist ivuxolimab. The CDR3 DNA reads TGTGCCAGCAGTTCTACCGGGACAGGTGTCTATGGCTACACCTTC. This codes for CASSSTGTGVYGYTF.